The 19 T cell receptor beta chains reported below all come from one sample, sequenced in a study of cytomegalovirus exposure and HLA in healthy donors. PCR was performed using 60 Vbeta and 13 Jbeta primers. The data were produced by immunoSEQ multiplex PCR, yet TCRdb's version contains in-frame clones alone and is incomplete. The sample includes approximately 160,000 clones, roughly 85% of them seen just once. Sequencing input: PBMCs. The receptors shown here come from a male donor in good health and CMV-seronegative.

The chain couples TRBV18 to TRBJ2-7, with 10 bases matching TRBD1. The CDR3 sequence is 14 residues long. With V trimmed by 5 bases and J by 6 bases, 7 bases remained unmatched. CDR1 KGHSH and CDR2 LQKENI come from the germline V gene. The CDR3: CASSTRQGAGEQYF. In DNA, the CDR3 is TGTGCCAGCTCAACCCGACAGGGGGCAGGCGAGCAGTACTTC.

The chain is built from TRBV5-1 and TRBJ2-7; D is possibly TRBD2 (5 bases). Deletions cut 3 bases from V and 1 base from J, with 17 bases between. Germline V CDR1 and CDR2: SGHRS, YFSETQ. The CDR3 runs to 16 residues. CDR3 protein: CASSWTQIGVSYEQYF. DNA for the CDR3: TGCGCCAGCAGCTGGACCCAAATCGGGGTTTCCTACGAGCAGTACTTC.

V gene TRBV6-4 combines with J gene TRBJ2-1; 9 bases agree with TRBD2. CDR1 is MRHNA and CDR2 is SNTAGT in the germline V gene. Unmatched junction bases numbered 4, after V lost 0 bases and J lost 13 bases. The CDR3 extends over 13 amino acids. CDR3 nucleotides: TGTGCCAGCAGTGACTCCTCGGGACTAGCCCAGTTCTTC. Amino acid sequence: CASSDSSGLAQFF.

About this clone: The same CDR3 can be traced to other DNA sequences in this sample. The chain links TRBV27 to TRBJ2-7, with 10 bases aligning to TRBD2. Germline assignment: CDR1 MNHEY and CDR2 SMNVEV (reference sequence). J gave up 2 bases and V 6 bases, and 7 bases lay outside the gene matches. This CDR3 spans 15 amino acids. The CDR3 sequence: CASSLSGRQTYEQYF. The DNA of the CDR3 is TGTGCCAGCAGCCTTAGCGGGAGGCAGACCTACGAGCAGTACTTC.

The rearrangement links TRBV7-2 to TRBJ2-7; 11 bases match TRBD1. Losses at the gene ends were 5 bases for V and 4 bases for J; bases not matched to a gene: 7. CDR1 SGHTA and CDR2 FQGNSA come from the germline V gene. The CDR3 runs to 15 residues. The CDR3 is CASSDRDRGKYEQYF. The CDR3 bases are TGTGCCAGCAGCGACCGGGACAGGGGGAAATACGAGCAGTACTTC.

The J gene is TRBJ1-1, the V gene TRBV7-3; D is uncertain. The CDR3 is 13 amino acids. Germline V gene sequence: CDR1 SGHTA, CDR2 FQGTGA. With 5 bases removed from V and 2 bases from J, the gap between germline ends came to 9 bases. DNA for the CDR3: TGTGCCAGCAGCCGAGACACCAACACTGAAGCTTTCTTT. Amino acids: CASSRDTNTEAFF. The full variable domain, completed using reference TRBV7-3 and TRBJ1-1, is GAGVSQTPSNKVTEKGKYVELRCDPISGHTALYWYRQSLGQGPEFLIYFQGTGAADDSGLPNDRFFAVRPEGSVSTLKIQRTERGDSAVYLCASSRDTNTEAFFGQGTRLTVV.

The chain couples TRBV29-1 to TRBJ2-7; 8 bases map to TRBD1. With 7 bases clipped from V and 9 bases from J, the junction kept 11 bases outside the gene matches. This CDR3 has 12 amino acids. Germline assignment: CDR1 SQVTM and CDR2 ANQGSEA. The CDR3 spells CSGRQGLGVQYF. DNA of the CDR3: TGCAGCGGCCGACAGGGGCTAGGCGTGCAGTACTTC.

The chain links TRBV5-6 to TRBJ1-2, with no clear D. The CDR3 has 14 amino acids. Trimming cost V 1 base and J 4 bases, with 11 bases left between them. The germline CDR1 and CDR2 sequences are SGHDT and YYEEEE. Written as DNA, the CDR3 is TGTGCCAGCAGCTTGATTACACCTAGCTATGGCTACACCTTC. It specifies CASSLITPSYGYTF.

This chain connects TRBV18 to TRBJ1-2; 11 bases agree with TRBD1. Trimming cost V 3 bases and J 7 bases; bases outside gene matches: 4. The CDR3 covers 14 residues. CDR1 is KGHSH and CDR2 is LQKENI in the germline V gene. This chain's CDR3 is CASSPGQGVRGYTF. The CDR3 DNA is TGTGCCAGCTCACCGGGACAGGGGGTTCGTGGCTACACCTTC.

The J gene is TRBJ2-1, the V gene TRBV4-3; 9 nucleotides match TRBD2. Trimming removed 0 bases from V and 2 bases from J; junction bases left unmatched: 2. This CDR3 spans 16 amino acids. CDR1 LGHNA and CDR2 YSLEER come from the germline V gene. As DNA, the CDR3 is TGCGCCAGCAGCCAAGATGCGGGAGGGCCCTACAATGAGCAGTTCTTC. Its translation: CASSQDAGGPYNEQFF.

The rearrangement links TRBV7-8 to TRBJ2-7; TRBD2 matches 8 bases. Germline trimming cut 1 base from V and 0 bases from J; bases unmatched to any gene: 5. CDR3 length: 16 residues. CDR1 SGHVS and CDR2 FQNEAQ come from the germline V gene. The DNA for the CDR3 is TGTGCCAGCAGCTTAGACGGGGGGGCGATCTCCTACGAGCAGTACTTC. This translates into CASSLDGGAISYEQYF.

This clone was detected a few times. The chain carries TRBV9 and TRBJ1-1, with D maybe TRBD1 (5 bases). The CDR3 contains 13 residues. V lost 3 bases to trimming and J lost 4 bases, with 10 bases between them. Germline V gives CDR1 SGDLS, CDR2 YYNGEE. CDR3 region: CASSDGGFTEAFF. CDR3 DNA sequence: TGTGCCAGCAGCGACGGGGGGTTCACTGAAGCTTTCTTT.

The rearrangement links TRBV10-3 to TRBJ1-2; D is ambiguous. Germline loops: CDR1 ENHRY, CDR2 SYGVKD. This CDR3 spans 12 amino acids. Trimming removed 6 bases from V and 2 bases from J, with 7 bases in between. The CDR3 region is CAIRGTNYGYTF. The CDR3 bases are TGTGCCATCAGGGGCACCAACTATGGCTACACCTTC.

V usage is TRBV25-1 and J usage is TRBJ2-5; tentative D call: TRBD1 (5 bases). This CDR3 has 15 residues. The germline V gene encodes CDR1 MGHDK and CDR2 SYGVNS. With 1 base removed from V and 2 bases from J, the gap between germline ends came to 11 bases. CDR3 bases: TGTGCCAGCAGTGAATTGGGGCAGATACAAGAGACCCAGTACTTC. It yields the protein CASSELGQIQETQYF.

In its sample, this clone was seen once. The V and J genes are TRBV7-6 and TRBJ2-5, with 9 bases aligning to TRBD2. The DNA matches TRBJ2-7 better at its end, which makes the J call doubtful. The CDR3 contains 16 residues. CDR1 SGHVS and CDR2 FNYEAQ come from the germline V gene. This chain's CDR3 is CASSLALSSGTYEQYF. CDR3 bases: TGTGCCAGCAGCTTAGCGTTGTCTAGCGGGACCTACGAGCAGTACTTC.

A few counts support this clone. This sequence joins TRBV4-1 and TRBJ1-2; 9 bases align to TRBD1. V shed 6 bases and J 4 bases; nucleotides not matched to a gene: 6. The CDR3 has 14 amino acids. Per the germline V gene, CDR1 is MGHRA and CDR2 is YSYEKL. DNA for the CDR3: TGCGCCAGCAGTCGGACAGGGGAGGTCTATGGCTACACCTTC. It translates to CASSRTGEVYGYTF.

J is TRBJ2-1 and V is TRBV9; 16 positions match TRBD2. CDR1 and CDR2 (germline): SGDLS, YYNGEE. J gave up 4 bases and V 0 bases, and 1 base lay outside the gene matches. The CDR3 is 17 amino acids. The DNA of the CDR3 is TGTGCCAGCAGCGTAGCGGGACTAGCGGGAGGGTACAATGAGCAGTTCTTC. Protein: CASSVAGLAGGYNEQFF. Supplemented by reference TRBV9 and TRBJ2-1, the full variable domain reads DSGVTQTPKHLITATGQRVTLRCSPRSGDLSVYWYQQSLDQGLQFLIQYYNGEERAKGNILERFSAQQFPDLHSELNLSSLELGDSALYFCASSVAGLAGGYNEQFFGPGTRLTVL.

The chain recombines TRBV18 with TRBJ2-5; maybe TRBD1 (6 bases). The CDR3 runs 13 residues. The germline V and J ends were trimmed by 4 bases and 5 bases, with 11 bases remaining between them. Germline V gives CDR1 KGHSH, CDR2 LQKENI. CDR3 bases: TGTGCCAGCTCACTACAGGGAAAGGAGACCCAGTACTTC. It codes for CASSLQGKETQYF.

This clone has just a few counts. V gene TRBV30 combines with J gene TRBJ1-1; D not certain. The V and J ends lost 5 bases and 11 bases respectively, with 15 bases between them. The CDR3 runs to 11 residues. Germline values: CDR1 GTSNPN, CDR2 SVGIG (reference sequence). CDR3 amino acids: CAWGSGSGAFF. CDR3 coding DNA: TGTGCCTGGGGTTCGGGAAGCGGGGCTTTCTTT.